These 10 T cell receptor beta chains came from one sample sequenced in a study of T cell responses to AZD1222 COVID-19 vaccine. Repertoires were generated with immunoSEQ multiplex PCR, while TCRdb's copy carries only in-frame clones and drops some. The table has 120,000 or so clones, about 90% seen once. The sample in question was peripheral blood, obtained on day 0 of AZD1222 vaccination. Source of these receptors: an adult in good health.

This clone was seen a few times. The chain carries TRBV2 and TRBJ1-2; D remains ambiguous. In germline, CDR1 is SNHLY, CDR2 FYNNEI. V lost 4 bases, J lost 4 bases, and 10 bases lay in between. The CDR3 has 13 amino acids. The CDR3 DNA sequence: TGTGCCAGCAGTGTTCTAGGACCCTATGGCTACACCTTC. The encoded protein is CASSVLGPYGYTF.

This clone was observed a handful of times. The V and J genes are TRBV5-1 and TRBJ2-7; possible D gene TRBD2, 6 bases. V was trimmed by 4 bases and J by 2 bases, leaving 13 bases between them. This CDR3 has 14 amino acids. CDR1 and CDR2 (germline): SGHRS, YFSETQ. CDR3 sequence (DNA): TGCGCCAGCAGCACCAGCGGGCCGACCTACGAGCAGTACTTC. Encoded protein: CASSTSGPTYEQYF.

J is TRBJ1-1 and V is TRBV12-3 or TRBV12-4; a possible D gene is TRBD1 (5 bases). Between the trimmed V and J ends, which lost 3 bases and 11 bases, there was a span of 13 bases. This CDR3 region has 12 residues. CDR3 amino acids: CASSLALWGAFF. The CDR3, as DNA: TGTGCCAGCAGTTTGGCCCTATGGGGGGCTTTCTTT.

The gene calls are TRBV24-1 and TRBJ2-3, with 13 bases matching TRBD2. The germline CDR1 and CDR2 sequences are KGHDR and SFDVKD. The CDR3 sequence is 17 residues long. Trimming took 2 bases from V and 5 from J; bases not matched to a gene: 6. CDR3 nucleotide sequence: TGTGCCACCAGTGATTCTAACGGACTAGCGGGAGTAGATACGCAGTATTTT. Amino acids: CATSDSNGLAGVDTQYF.

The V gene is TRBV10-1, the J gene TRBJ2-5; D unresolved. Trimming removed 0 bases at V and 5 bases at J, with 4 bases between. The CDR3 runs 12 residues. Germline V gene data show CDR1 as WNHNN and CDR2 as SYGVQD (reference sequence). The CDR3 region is CASSESAETQYF. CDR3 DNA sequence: TGCGCCAGCAGTGAGTCCGCTGAGACCCAGTACTTC.

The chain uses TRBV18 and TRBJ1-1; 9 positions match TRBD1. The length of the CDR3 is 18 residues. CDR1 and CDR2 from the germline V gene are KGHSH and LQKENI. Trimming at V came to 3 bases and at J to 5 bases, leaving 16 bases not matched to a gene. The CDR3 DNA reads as TGTGCCAGCTCACCCACCCCACAGGGGGCGGGTTATGGTACTGAAGCTTTCTTT. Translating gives CASSPTPQGAGYGTEAFF. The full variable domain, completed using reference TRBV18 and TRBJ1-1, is NAGVMQNPRHLVRRRGQEARLRCSPMKGHSHVYWYRQLPEEGLKFMVYLQKENIIDESGMPKERFSAEFPKEGPSILRIQQVVRGDSAAYFCASSPTPQGAGYGTEAFFGQGTRLTVV.

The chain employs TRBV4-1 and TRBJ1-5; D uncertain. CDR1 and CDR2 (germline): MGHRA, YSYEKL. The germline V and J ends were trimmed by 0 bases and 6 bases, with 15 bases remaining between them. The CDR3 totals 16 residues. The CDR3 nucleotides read TGCGCCAGCAGCCAAGATTATACGGCTTCGGGTCAGCCCCAGCATTTT. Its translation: CASSQDYTASGQPQHF.

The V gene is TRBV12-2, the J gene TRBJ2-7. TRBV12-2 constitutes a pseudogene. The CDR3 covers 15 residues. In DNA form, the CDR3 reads TGTGCAAGTCGCCTGAAACCCGGGGGCTTTGGTGAGCAGTACTTC. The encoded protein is CASRLKPGGFGEQYF.

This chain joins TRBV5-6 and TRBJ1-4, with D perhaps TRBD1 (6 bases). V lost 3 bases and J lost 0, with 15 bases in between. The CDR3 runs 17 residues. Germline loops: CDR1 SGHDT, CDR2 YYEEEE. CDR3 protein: CASSYLQGTPTNEKLFF. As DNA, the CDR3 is TGTGCCAGCAGCTATCTCCAGGGGACTCCAACTAATGAAAAACTGTTTTTT.

The CDR3 reads CASSALGDPASGQYF. The CDR3 region has the DNA TGTGCCAGCAGCGCGCTTGGGGACCCGGCTAGTGGGCAGTACTTC. The chain couples TRBV5-4 to TRBJ2-7; perhaps D is TRBD1 or TRBD2 (5 bases each). V shed 4 bases and J shed 9 bases, with 23 bases lying between them. The CDR3 is 15 amino acids. Germline loops: CDR1 SGHNT, CDR2 YYREEE (reference sequence). Full variable domain (outside the CDR3, taken from reference TRBV5-4 and TRBJ2-7): ETGVTQSPTHLIKTRGQQVTLRCSSQSGHNTVSWYQQALGQGPQFIFQYYREEENGRGNFPPRFSGLQFPNYSSELNVNALELDDSALYLCASSALGDPASGQYFGPGTRLTVT.